One and the same sample provided the 11 T cell receptor beta chains below, sequenced in a study of T cell repertoires in cytomegalovirus infection. MiXCR, run by TCRdb on the reads, gives a single entry per CDR3 protein. The repertoire consists of more than 75,000 distinct CDR3 sequences, with 25% to 30% occurring once and the leading ten covering approximately 71%. No antigen has been assigned to these receptors. The specimen was CD8+ T cells from cultured PBMCs, collected from culture after CMV antigen stimulation. These receptors all stem from a human donor in good health (CMV status not recorded). Some clones in this sample may be carry-over from other donors' samples.

This clonotype was detected a few times. The chain has TRBV28 and TRBJ1-1; D gene uncertain. V was pared by 10 bases and J by 8 bases, with 14 bases between. CDR1 and CDR2 (germline): MDHEN, SYDVKM. The CDR3 covers 11 residues. This CDR3 reads CATLSTQEAFF. In nucleotides, the CDR3 is TGTGCCACCCTGTCTACCCAAGAAGCTTTCTTT.

This clonotype was detected a few times. This chain connects TRBV7-8 to TRBJ1-1, with D possibly being TRBD1 (5 bases). This CDR3 comprises 15 residues. Trimming shortened V by 1 base and J by 3 bases, and 12 bases separated the two germline ends. Germline V gene lookup returns CDR1 SGHVS and CDR2 FQNEAQ. CDR3 residues: CASSLDWGIDTEAFF. The DNA for the CDR3 is TGTGCCAGCAGCTTAGACTGGGGGATCGACACTGAAGCTTTCTTT.

The V gene is TRBV6-5, the J gene TRBJ2-2, with D tentatively TRBD2 (6 bases). Germline V lookup: CDR1 MNHEY, CDR2 SVGAGI. V gave up 2 bases and J gave up 1 base, with 8 bases separating them. There are 15 residues in the CDR3. CDR3 protein: CASSYAGLNTGELFF. CDR3 DNA: TGTGCCAGCAGTTACGCGGGGCTGAACACCGGGGAGCTGTTTTTT.

This clonotype was counted between two and nine times. The V gene is TRBV20-1, the J gene TRBJ2-1; possible D gene TRBD1, 5 bases. Germline lookup yields CDR1 DFQATT and CDR2 SNEGSKA (reference sequence). The CDR3 is 14 amino acids. V lost 0 bases and J 8 bases, leaving 14 bases between the germline ends. For the CDR3, the DNA is TGCAGTGCTAGAGATGTCGGATGGGGCGATGAGCAGTTCTTC. It specifies CSARDVGWGDEQFF.

This clonotype has only one observation. The rearrangement joins TRBV19 to TRBJ1-2; 8 positions agree with TRBD1. The CDR3 has 19 amino acids. Germline CDR1 is LNHDA and CDR2 is SQIVND (reference sequence). Losses at the gene ends were 3 bases for V and 7 bases for J; bases not matched to a gene: 22. The CDR3 region is CASSIRQATGTGYFSGYTF. DNA for the CDR3: TGTGCCAGTAGTATCCGCCAGGCAACCGGGACAGGTTACTTCTCTGGCTACACCTTC.

The chain uses TRBV27 and TRBJ2-7; 9 bases fit TRBD1. CDR3 length: 16 residues. The junction had 7 bases not matched to a gene; V was cut back by 2 bases and J by 2 bases. Germline V gene lookup returns CDR1 MNHEY and CDR2 SMNVEV (reference sequence). CDR3 sequence reads: CASSLTGGHYTYEQYF. CDR3 DNA: TGTGCCAGCAGTTTAACAGGGGGCCATTATACCTACGAGCAGTACTTC.

The sample holds many counts of this clonotype. The chain carries TRBV24-1 and TRBJ1-5, with a possible D match to TRBD1 (5 bases). The germline V gene has CDR1 KGHDR and CDR2 SFDVKD. CDR3 length: 13 residues. V was cut by 5 bases and J by 1 base, with 5 bases left in between. CDR3 loop: CATSGGSNQPQHF. DNA for the CDR3: TGTGCCACCAGTGGGGGCAGCAATCAGCCCCAGCATTTT.

This clonotype was recorded a few times. V and J are TRBV6-5 and TRBJ1-5, with unresolved D. Per the germline V gene, CDR1 is MNHEY and CDR2 is SVGAGI. V lost 4 bases and J 0 bases, leaving 4 bases between the germline ends. This CDR3 is built from 13 residues. CDR3 coding DNA: TGTGCCAGCAGTTCCTCTAGCAATCAGCCCCAGCATTTT. Translating it yields CASSSSSNQPQHF.

This sequence joins TRBV20-1 and TRBJ1-2, with D uncertain. The CDR3 is 13 residues long. The ends were cut back, 0 bases at V and 2 bases at J, with 7 bases in the middle. Germline lookup yields CDR1 DFQATT and CDR2 SNEGSKA (reference sequence). As DNA, the CDR3 is TGCAGTGCTAGAGAGCCGGCAAACTATGGCTACACCTTC. Protein product: CSAREPANYGYTF.

This clonotype was counted many times. The chain carries TRBV6-2 or TRBV6-3 and TRBJ2-1; D gene uncertain. The V gene lost 2 bases and the J gene lost 8 bases, with 13 bases spanning the gap. Germline-derived CDR1 and CDR2 are MNHEY and SVGEGT. The CDR3 consists of 14 residues. CDR3 nucleotide sequence: TGTGCCAGCAGTTACCCAGATTCCTCGGATGAGCAGTTCTTC. This gives the protein CASSYPDSSDEQFF.

As to this clonotype: No conserved phenylalanine or tryptophan is present at the end of the CDR3, so a read error is the likely explanation. The chain's CDR3 is CASRHIIGVHEQFV. For the CDR3, the DNA is TGTGCCAGCAGACATATTATTGGGGTCCATGAACAGTTCGTC. The J gene is TRBJ2-1, the V gene TRBV28; D is ambiguous. The CDR3 is 14 amino acids. Germline V gene data show CDR1 as MDHEN and CDR2 as SYDVKM.